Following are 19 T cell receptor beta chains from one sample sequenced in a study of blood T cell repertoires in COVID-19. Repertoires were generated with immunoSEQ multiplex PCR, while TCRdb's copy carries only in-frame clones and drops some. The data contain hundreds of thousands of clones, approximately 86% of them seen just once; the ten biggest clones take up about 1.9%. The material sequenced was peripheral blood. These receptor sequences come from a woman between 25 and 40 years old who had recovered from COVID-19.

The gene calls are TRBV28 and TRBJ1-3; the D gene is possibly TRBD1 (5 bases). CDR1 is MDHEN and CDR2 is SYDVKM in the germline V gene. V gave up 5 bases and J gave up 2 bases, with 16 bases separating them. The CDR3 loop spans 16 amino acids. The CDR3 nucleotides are TGTGCCAGCAGTCCCTTGGGGCTCTTGGCTGGAAACACCATATATTTT. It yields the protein CASSPLGLLAGNTIYF. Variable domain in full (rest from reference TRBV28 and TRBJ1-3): DVKVTQSSRYLVKRTGEKVFLECVQDMDHENMFWYRQDPGLGLRLIYFSYDVKMKEKGDIPEGYSVSREKKERFSLILESASTNQTSMYLCASSPLGLLAGNTIYFGEGSWLTVV.

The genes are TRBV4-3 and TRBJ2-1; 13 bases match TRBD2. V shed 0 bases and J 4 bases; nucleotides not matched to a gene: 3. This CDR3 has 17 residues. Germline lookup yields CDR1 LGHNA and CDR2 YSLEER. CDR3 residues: CASSQDRLAGGYNEQFF. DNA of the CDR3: TGCGCCAGCAGCCAAGACCGACTAGCGGGGGGTTACAATGAGCAGTTCTTC.

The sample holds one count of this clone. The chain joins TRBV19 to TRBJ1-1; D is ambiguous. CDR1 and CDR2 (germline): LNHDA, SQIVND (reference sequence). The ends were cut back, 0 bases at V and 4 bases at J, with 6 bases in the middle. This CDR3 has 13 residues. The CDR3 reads CASSIDPSTEAFF. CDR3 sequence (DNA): TGTGCCAGTAGTATAGATCCGAGCACTGAAGCTTTCTTT.

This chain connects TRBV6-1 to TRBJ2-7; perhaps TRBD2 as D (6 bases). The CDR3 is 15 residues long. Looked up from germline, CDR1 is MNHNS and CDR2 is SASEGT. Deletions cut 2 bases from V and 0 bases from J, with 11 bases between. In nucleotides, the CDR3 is TGTGCCAGCAGTGAACGGACTACGGGCTCCTACGAGCAGTACTTC. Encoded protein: CASSERTTGSYEQYF.

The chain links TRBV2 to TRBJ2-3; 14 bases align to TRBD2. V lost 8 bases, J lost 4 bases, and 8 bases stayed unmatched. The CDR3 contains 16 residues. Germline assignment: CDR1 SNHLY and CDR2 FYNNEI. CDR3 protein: CASRLAGGLVPDTQYF. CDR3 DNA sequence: TGTGCCAGCCGACTAGCGGGGGGGCTCGTCCCAGATACGCAGTATTTT.

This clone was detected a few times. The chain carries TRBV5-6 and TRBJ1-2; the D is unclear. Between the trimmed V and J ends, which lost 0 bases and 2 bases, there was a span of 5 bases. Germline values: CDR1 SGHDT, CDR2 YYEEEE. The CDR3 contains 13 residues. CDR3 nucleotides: TGTGCCAGCAGCTTGGTGTCGAACTATGGCTACACCTTC. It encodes CASSLVSNYGYTF.

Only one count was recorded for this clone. CDR3 region: CASSLMEADTQYF. Here the CDR3 DNA reads TGTGCCAGCAGCTTAATGGAGGCAGATACGCAGTATTTT. The chain combines TRBV7-2 with TRBJ2-3; possible D gene TRBD2, 5 bases. Trimming took off 2 bases at V and 4 bases at J, with 7 bases between the two ends. This CDR3 spans 13 amino acids. Germline V CDR1 and CDR2: SGHTA, FQGNSA.

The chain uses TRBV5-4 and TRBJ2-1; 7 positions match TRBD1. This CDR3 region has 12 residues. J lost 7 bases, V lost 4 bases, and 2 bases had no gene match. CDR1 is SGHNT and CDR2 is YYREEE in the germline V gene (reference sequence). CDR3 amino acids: CASSLDRNEQFF. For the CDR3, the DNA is TGTGCCAGCAGCCTGGACAGGAATGAGCAGTTCTTC.

CDR3 residues: CASSVVGPGQPQHF. The DNA for the CDR3 is TGTGCCAGCAGCGTAGTGGGTCCAGGCCAGCCCCAGCATTTT. This chain joins TRBV9 and TRBJ1-5; D gene ambiguous. Trimming left V 0 bases short and J 7 bases short, with 11 bases between. CDR3 size: 14 residues. The germline V gene has CDR1 SGDLS and CDR2 YYNGEE.

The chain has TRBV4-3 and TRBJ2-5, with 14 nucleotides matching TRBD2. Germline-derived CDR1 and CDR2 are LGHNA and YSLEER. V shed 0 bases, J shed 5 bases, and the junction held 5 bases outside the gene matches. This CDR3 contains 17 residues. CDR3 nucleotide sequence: TGCGCCAGCAGCCAAGAGGGGACTAGCGGGAGTGGCGAGACCCAGTACTTC. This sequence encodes CASSQEGTSGSGETQYF.

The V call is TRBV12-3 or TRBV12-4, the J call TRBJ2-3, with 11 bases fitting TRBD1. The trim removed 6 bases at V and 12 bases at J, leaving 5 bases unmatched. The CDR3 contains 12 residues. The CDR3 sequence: CASRSGQGAQYF. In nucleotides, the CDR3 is TGTGCCAGCAGATCTGGACAGGGGGCTCAGTATTTT.

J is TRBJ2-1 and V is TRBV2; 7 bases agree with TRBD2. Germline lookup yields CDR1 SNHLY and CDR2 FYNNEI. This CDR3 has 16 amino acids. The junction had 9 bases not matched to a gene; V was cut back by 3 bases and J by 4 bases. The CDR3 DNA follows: TGTGCCAGCAGTGAGATGGTCCAGCGGGGTTACAATGAGCAGTTCTTC. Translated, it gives CASSEMVQRGYNEQFF.

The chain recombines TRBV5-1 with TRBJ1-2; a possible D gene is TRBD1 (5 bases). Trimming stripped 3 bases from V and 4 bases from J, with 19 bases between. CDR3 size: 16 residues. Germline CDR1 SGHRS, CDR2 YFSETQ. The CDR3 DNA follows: TGCGCCAGCAGCTCGGTGATACTTGGGGGGTTCTATGGCTACACCTTC. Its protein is CASSSVILGGFYGYTF.

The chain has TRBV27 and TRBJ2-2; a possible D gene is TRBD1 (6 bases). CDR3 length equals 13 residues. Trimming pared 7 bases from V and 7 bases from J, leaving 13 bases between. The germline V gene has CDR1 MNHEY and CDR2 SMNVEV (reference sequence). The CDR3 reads CASKDGGIGELFF. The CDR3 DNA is TGTGCCAGCAAGGATGGGGGCATCGGGGAGCTGTTTTTT.

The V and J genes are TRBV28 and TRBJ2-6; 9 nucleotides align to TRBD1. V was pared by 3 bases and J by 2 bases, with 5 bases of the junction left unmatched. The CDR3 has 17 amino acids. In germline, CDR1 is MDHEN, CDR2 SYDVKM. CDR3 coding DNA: TGTGCCAGCAGTTTCTCGACAGGGGGTACTGGGGCCAACGTCCTGACTTTC. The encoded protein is CASSFSTGGTGANVLTF. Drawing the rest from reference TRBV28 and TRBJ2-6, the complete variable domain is DVKVTQSSRYLVKRTGEKVFLECVQDMDHENMFWYRQDPGLGLRLIYFSYDVKMKEKGDIPEGYSVSREKKERFSLILESASTNQTSMYLCASSFSTGGTGANVLTFGAGSRLTVL.

The CDR3 region is CASTGRGTRETQYF. The DNA for the CDR3 is TGTGCCAGCACCGGGAGGGGGACACGGGAGACCCAGTACTTC. The chain is built from TRBV2 and TRBJ2-5, with TRBD2 matching over 8 bases. The V gene's germline CDR1 is SNHLY and CDR2 FYNNEI. Trimming at V came to 7 bases and at J to 5 bases, leaving 9 bases not matched to a gene. CDR3 size: 14 residues.

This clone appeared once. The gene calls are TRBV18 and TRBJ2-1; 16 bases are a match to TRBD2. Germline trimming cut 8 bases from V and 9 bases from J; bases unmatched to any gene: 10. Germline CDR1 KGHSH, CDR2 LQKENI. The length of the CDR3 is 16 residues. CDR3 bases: TGTGCCAGCACCCCGGGACTAGCGGGAGGGAGTATTGAGCAGTTCTTC. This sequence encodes CASTPGLAGGSIEQFF.

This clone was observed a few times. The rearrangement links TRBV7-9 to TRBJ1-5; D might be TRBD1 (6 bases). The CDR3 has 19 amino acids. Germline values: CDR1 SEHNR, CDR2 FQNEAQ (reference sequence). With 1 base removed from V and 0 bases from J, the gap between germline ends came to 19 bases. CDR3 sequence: CASSLVVSRDTISNQPQHF. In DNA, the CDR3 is TGTGCCAGCAGCTTAGTTGTTTCCCGGGACACTATTAGCAATCAGCCCCAGCATTTT.

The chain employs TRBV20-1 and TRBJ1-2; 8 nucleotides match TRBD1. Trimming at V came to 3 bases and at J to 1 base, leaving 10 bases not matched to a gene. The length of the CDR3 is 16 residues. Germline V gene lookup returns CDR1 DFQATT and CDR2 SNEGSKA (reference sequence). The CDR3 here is CSASSQGAISNYGYTF. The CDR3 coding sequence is TGCAGTGCTAGTTCCCAGGGGGCGATCAGTAACTATGGCTACACCTTC.